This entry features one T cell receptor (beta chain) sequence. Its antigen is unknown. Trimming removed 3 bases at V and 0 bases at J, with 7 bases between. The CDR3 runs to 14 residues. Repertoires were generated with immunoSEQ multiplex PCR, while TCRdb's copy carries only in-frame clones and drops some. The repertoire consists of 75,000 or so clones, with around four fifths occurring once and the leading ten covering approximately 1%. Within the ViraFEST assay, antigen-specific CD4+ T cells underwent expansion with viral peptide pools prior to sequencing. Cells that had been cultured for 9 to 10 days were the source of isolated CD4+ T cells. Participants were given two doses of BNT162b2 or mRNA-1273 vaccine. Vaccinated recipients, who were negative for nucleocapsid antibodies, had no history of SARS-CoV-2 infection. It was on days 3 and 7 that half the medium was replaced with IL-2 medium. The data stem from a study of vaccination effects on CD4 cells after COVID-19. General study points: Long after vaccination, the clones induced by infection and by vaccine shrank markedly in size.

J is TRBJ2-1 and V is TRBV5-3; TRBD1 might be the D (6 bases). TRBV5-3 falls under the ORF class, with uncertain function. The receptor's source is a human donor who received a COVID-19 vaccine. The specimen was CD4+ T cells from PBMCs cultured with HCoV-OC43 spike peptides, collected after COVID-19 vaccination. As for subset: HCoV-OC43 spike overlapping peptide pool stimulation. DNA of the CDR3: TGTGCCAGAAGCTCCAGGGGCTCCTACAATGAGCAGTTCTTC. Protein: CARSSRGSYNEQFF.